One and the same sample provided the 17 T cell receptor beta chains below, sequenced in a study of blood T cells in healthy people across ages. It was with a sample-barcoded 5' primer and a J-beta primer mix that a second PCR of about 7 to 12 cycles was run. TCRdb reprocessed the 5' RACE reads with MiXCR, giving one entry per CDR3 protein. The top ten clones hold approximately 20% of a sample with hundreds of thousands of distinct CDR3 sequences, roughly 64% of them seen once. Sequenced input: blood. These receptors all stem from a young man in good health.

The chain links TRBV4-2 to TRBJ1-2; TRBD1 is a possible D gene (5 bases). This CDR3 spans 18 amino acids. Trimming shortened V by 2 bases and J by 2 bases, and 21 bases separated the two germline ends. Germline assignment: CDR1 LGHNA and CDR2 YNFKEQ. The CDR3 sequence: CASSQPWERQLINYGYTF. For the CDR3, the DNA is TGTGCCAGCAGCCAACCCTGGGAGCGACAGCTGATAAACTATGGCTACACCTTC.

In its sample, this clonotype was seen a few times. V is TRBV29-1 and J is TRBJ2-1, with 11 bases aligning to TRBD2. The CDR3 is 14 amino acids. Germline assignment: CDR1 SQVTM and CDR2 ANQGSEA. The junction had 10 bases not matched to a gene; V was cut back by 7 bases and J by 8 bases. The CDR3 reads CSAMTSGKVDEQFF. The CDR3 DNA follows: TGCAGCGCAATGACTAGCGGGAAGGTCGATGAGCAGTTCTTC.

The gene calls are TRBV7-2 and TRBJ1-2; 7 nucleotides match TRBD1. This CDR3 spans 13 amino acids. V was clipped by 5 bases and J by 7 bases; unmatched bases: 7. Germline V gene lookup returns CDR1 SGHTA and CDR2 FQGNSA. CDR3 amino acids: CASSGQDLSGYTF. As DNA, the CDR3 is TGTGCCAGCAGCGGACAGGACTTAAGTGGCTACACCTTC. Supplemented by reference TRBV7-2 and TRBJ1-2, the full variable domain reads GAGVSQSPSNKVTEKGKDVELRCDPISGHTALYWYRQSLGQGLEFLIYFQGNSAPDKSGLPSDRFSAERTGGSVSTLTIQRTQQEDSAVYLCASSGQDLSGYTFGSGTRLTVV.

The rearrangement joins TRBV3-1 to TRBJ2-5, with D possibly matching TRBD2 (6 bases). The CDR3 spans 12 residues. Trimming removed 0 bases from V and 13 bases from J, with 12 bases in between. The germline gives CDR1 LGHDT, CDR2 YNNKEL (reference sequence). DNA for the CDR3: TGTGCCAGCAGCCAAGATGGACTATCCGCGTACTTC. Protein sequence: CASSQDGLSAYF.

This clonotype was counted a few times. The chain carries TRBV7-2 and TRBJ1-1, with D unclear. The germline CDR1 and CDR2 sequences are SGHTA and FQGNSA. Trimming stripped 1 base from V and 1 base from J, with 7 bases between. This CDR3 is built from 14 residues. The CDR3 coding sequence is TGTGCCAGCAGCTTAGAGGCAGGGAACACTGAAGCTTTCTTT. It translates to CASSLEAGNTEAFF.

The rearrangement links TRBV20-1 to TRBJ2-1; no clear D gene. CDR1 and CDR2 from the germline V gene are DFQATT and SNEGSKA (reference sequence). CDR3 length: 11 amino acids. Between the trimmed V and J ends, which lost 3 bases and 7 bases, there was a span of 7 bases. In DNA, the CDR3 is TGCAGTGCTAGTGGAAAGAATGAGCAGTTCTTC. Protein: CSASGKNEQFF.

The chain carries TRBV6-2 or TRBV6-3 and TRBJ1-1; D is unclear. CDR3 length: 12 amino acids. Germline CDR1 MNHEY, CDR2 SVGEGT. V shed 5 bases and J shed 3 bases, with 7 bases lying between them. The CDR3 region is CASSPAYTEAFF. The CDR3 coding sequence is TGTGCCAGCAGTCCCGCGTACACTGAAGCTTTCTTT.

This clonotype was observed a few times. V gene TRBV27 combines with J gene TRBJ1-2, with TRBD1 identical over 11 bases. With 9 bases clipped from V and 6 bases from J, the junction kept 12 bases outside the gene matches. Germline loops: CDR1 MNHEY, CDR2 SMNVEV (reference sequence). This CDR3 is 15 amino acids long. CDR3 sequence reads: CARPGQGVPFHGYTF. The CDR3 DNA follows: TGTGCCAGACCGGGACAGGGGGTTCCATTCCATGGCTACACCTTC.

This clonotype was picked up a small number of times. The rearrangement uses TRBV15 and TRBJ1-5; maybe TRBD1 (5 bases). The CDR3 is 15 amino acids. Germline V lookup: CDR1 LNHNV, CDR2 YYDKDF (reference sequence). Trimming took off 5 bases at V and 3 bases at J, with 14 bases between the two ends. CDR3 sequence reads: CATSETGLLNQPQHF. As DNA, the CDR3 is TGTGCCACCAGCGAAACGGGACTCCTCAATCAGCCCCAGCATTTT. Full variable domain (rest looked up from reference TRBV15 and TRBJ1-5): DAMVIQNPRYQVTQFGKPVTLSCSQTLNHNVMYWYQQKSSQAPKLLFHYYDKDFNNEADTPDNFQSRRPNTSFCFLDIRSPGLGDTAMYLCATSETGLLNQPQHFGDGTRLSIL.

This chain joins TRBV20-1 and TRBJ2-7; D gene ambiguous. Trimming left V 5 bases short and J 6 bases short, with 11 bases between. Germline V CDR1 and CDR2: DFQATT, SNEGSKA (reference sequence). This CDR3 region has 11 residues. CDR3 coding DNA: TGCAGTGCTTCAGTGGTTTTCGAGCAGTACTTC. Protein product: CSASVVFEQYF.

The J gene is TRBJ1-1, the V gene TRBV29-1; 8 nucleotides line up with TRBD1. Germline CDR1 is SQVTM and CDR2 is ANQGSEA. The CDR3 is 13 residues long. The chain's CDR3 is CIGGDRMGTEAFF. The CDR3 DNA reads TGCATAGGGGGGGACAGGATGGGCACTGAAGCTTTCTTT.

The chain recombines TRBV12-3 or TRBV12-4 with TRBJ1-1, with 7 bases identical to TRBD1. The V gene end was trimmed by 4 bases and the J gene end by 2 bases; junction bases not matched to a gene: 4. The CDR3 has 14 amino acids. The CDR3 loop is CASSWTGYNTEAFF. The CDR3 DNA reads as TGTGCCAGCAGTTGGACAGGCTATAACACTGAAGCTTTCTTT.

This clonotype was seen only a few times. The CDR3 sequence: CASRFPGQETQYF. In DNA, the CDR3 is TGTGCCAGCAGGTTTCCGGGCCAAGAGACCCAGTACTTC. The chain uses TRBV12-3 or TRBV12-4 and TRBJ2-5; D gene uncertain. This CDR3 comprises 13 residues. Trimming removed 6 bases from V and 1 base from J, with 9 bases in between.

The table lists this clonotype with a few counts. The rearrangement joins TRBV12-3 or TRBV12-4 to TRBJ2-1; no firm D call. V shed 6 bases and J shed 6 bases, with 9 bases lying between them. There are 12 residues in the CDR3. As DNA, the CDR3 is TGTGCCAGCAGCCGAGACCTCAATGAGCAGTTCTTC. This sequence encodes CASSRDLNEQFF.

This clonotype was found many times. The junction departs from germline at one end; a sequencing error may be responsible. The rearrangement links TRBV7-2 to TRBJ2-7; 15 positions agree with TRBD2. The CDR3 is 14 amino acids. Germline V gene lookup returns CDR1 SGHTA and CDR2 FQGNSA. CDR3 in DNA: TGCGCCAGCAGCTCGGGACTAGCGGGAGGCGAGCAGTACTTC. Residues: CASSSGLAGGEQYF. The full variable domain, in which reference TRBV7-2 and TRBJ2-7 provide the parts outside the CDR3, is GAGVSQSPSNKVTEKGKDVELRCDPISGHTALYWYRQSLGQGLEFLIYFQGNSAPDKSGLPSDRFSAERTGGSVSTLTIQRTQQEDSAVYLCASSSGLAGGEQYFGPGTRLTVT.

This chain connects TRBV20-1 to TRBJ2-5; possibly TRBD1 for D (6 bases). The DNA end is a closer match to TRBJ2-7, so the J assignment may be wrong. Germline CDR1 reads DFQATT; CDR2 reads SNEGSKA (reference sequence). There are 13 residues in the CDR3. The CDR3 region is CSARGHLDYEQYF. The CDR3 DNA follows: TGCAGTGCTAGGGGACACCTGGACTACGAGCAGTACTTC.

The chain joins TRBV6-5 to TRBJ2-7, with 8 bases aligning to TRBD1. J was trimmed by 6 bases and V by 0 bases; bases with no gene match: 13. CDR1 MNHEY and CDR2 SVGAGI come from the germline V gene. The CDR3 runs 17 residues. The CDR3 spells CASSYSPPRTGLGEQYF. CDR3 nucleotide sequence: TGTGCCAGCAGTTACTCCCCGCCCCGGACAGGGTTGGGCGAGCAGTACTTC.